The rows below give T cell receptor beta chains drawn from one sample of a study of technical replicates of blood from a handful of donors. Assay used: immunoSEQ multiplex PCR; TCRdb lists only in-frame clones, some missing. The data show tens of thousands of clones, about 97% seen once. The sequenced sample consisted of T cells isolated from PBMCs. The receptors originated from a human donor in good health. Each CDR3 is given with its conserved first and last residue. D genes are given only for firm matches. Rows may omit the clone size; those that give it use once, few, many or a size class.

CDR3nt,CDR3aa,abundance,j_gene,d_gene,v_gene
TGTGCCAGCAGTGAAACAGGGGGCGCGTATCAGCCCCAGCATTTT,CASSETGGAYQPQHF,once,TRBJ1-5,TRBD1,TRBV28
TGCGCCAGCAGCAGGGAGGGAGATACGCAGTATTTT,CASSREGDTQYF,-,TRBJ2-3,TRBD2,TRBV4-3
TGTGCCAGCAGTTACTCAGGAGTGAACACTGAAGCTTTCTTT,CASSYSGVNTEAFF,-,TRBJ1-1,-,TRBV6-5
TGTGCCAGCAGCGAAAGGGACAGGTCAACAGAAGCTTTCTTT,CASSERDRSTEAFF,-,TRBJ1-1,TRBD1,TRBV4-2
TGTGCCAGCAGCCTCTATGGGGGACAGATGCCAGAGACCCAGTACTTC,CASSLYGGQMPETQYF,once,TRBJ2-5,TRBD1,TRBV7-3
TGTGCCAGCAGTTTGAACAGAAATGGCTACACCTTC,CASSLNRNGYTF,-,TRBJ1-2,-,TRBV28
TGTGCCAGCAGCAGTACCGGCTACGAGCAGTACTTC,CASSSTGYEQYF,-,TRBJ2-7,-,TRBV5-8
TGCGCCAGCAGCCGTAGGACTAGCGGGAGCTCCTACAATGAGCAGTTCTTC,CASSRRTSGSSYNEQFF,-,TRBJ2-1,TRBD2,TRBV5-1
TGTGCCAGCAGTTCATTAGAGGGAATCTCCTACGAGCAGTACTTC,CASSSLEGISYEQYF,-,TRBJ2-7,-,TRBV27
TGTGCCAGCAGCTCAGGGTTAGCGCAGTATTTT,CASSSGLAQYF,-,TRBJ2-3,-,TRBV7-2
TGTGCCGCCAAACAGGGGGCGTTCGGCGAGCAGTACTTC,CAAKQGAFGEQYF,-,TRBJ2-7,TRBD1,TRBV7-9
TGTGCCAGCAGTAGGACAGCAACCTACGAGCAGTACTTC,CASSRTATYEQYF,-,TRBJ2-7,-,TRBV7-9
TGTGCCATCAGAGAAGACAGGGATACTGAAGCTTTCTTT,CAIREDRDTEAFF,-,TRBJ1-1,TRBD1,TRBV10-3
TGTGCCAGCAGCAAAACAGGGGCCTACGAGCAGTACTTC,CASSKTGAYEQYF,once,TRBJ2-7,TRBD1,TRBV11-3
TGTGCCAGCAGTTTATCTAGCGGGAGTTCCGAAATCTTC,CASSLSSGSSEIF,-,TRBJ2-1,TRBD2,TRBV6-6
TGTGCCACCAGCAGAGGGGGAGCCGCTGGAAACACCATATATTTT,CATSRGGAAGNTIYF,-,TRBJ1-3,-,TRBV15
TGTGCCATCAGTGGACAACAGGGTTTCACTGAAGCTTTCTTT,CAISGQQGFTEAFF,-,TRBJ1-1,-,TRBV10-3
TGTGCCAGCAGAAGACTAGCGGATACCTACAATGAGCAGTTCTTC,CASRRLADTYNEQFF,-,TRBJ2-1,TRBD2,TRBV6-5
TGTGCCAGCAGGTATAACAGGGGGCCTTACAATGAGCAGTTCTTC,CASRYNRGPYNEQFF,-,TRBJ2-1,TRBD1,TRBV7-8
TGTGCCAGCAGTTTCAGCGGGGCTAGCACAGATACGCAGTATTTT,CASSFSGASTDTQYF,-,TRBJ2-3,TRBD2,TRBV7-3
TGTGCCAGCAGGCGGGGGGCCTCCTACGAGCAGTACTTC,CASRRGASYEQYF,-,TRBJ2-7,TRBD2,TRBV14
TGCGCCAGCAGTCAAAATTGGACACTGAGCTGTCACGAGCAGTACTTC,CASSQNWTLSCHEQYF,-,TRBJ2-7,-,TRBV23-1
TGTGCCAGCAGTCCATTCGGCGTAGGATTGCTAGTAACTGAAGCTTTCTTT,CASSPFGVGLLVTEAFF,-,TRBJ1-1,-,TRBV27
TGTGCCATCGGACAGGAGACCTACGAGCAGTACTTC,CAIGQETYEQYF,-,TRBJ2-7,TRBD1,TRBV10-3
TGTGCCAGCAGTGACCCCTCAGACAGTGAAGCTTTCTTT,CASSDPSDSEAFF,-,TRBJ1-1,-,TRBV2
TGTGCCAGCAGCCAAGTAGAGACAGTTTCTAACACCGGGGAGCTGTTTTTT,CASSQVETVSNTGELFF,-,TRBJ2-2,-,TRBV14
TGTGCCGGCCTGGGGCGGAACCTTCAAACTGGGGCCAACGTCCTGACTTTC,CAGLGRNLQTGANVLTF,-,TRBJ2-6,-,TRBV5-4
TGTGCCAGCAGTTCCCCGGGACAGGGGGCCTACGAGCAGTACTTC,CASSSPGQGAYEQYF,-,TRBJ2-7,TRBD1,TRBV28
TGCAGCGTTGAAGATCAACAGGGGGACTTCTACGAGCAGTACTTC,CSVEDQQGDFYEQYF,once,TRBJ2-7,TRBD1,TRBV29-1
TGTGCCAGCTCACCGGCAGAGGACTCTGGAAACACCATATATTTT,CASSPAEDSGNTIYF,-,TRBJ1-3,-,TRBV18
TGTGCCAGTAGTATCCAGGGAAACACCATATATTTT,CASSIQGNTIYF,-,TRBJ1-3,-,TRBV19
TGTGCCAGCAGCTTAGAAGGAGACAGCTGGGAGCAGTTCTTC,CASSLEGDSWEQFF,-,TRBJ2-1,-,TRBV11-2
TGTGCCAGCAGTGGACTAGCGGGAGGGCACCAAGAGACCCAGTACTTC,CASSGLAGGHQETQYF,-,TRBJ2-5,TRBD2,TRBV25-1
TGTGCCAGCAGCTCGCCGGGACTAGCATACACCGGGGAGCTGTTTTTT,CASSSPGLAYTGELFF,-,TRBJ2-2,TRBD2,TRBV7-8
TGCGCCAGCAGCCAAGGGGGCGAGCAGTTCTTC,CASSQGGEQFF,-,TRBJ2-1,-,TRBV4-1
TGTGCCAGCAGTGCAACCGGGACAGGGAACACCGGGGAGCTGTTTTTT,CASSATGTGNTGELFF,-,TRBJ2-2,TRBD1,TRBV6-1
TGTGCCAGCTCACCACTACAGACAAAGAGCACTGGAAACACCATATATTTT,CASSPLQTKSTGNTIYF,once,TRBJ1-3,-,TRBV18
TGCAGCGTCTCTCTAACAACAGTTTTTGATGGCTACACCTTC,CSVSLTTVFDGYTF,-,TRBJ1-2,-,TRBV29-1
TGTGCCAGTAACGATTGGGAGGAAAATCAGCCCCAGCATTTT,CASNDWEENQPQHF,-,TRBJ1-5,-,TRBV19
TGTGCTTCGAAATTGGGGGCGAACACTGAAGCTTTCTTT,CASKLGANTEAFF,-,TRBJ1-1,-,TRBV27
TGTGCCTCCAGGGAAGGCTACACCTTC,CASREGYTF,-,TRBJ1-2,-,TRBV2
TGTGCCAGCAGTGGAGGTATAGGCTACAATGAGCAGTTCTTC,CASSGGIGYNEQFF,-,TRBJ2-1,-,TRBV6-5
TGTGCCAGCAGTCGGGACAGGGGGCTAACTGAAGCTTTCTTT,CASSRDRGLTEAFF,-,TRBJ1-1,TRBD1,TRBV28
TGTGCCAGCACAGTGCACACTGAAGCTTTCTTT,CASTVHTEAFF,-,TRBJ1-1,-,TRBV5-8
TGTGCCAGCAGCTCAGGACGCCGGGGGAACACTGAAGCTTTCTTT,CASSSGRRGNTEAFF,-,TRBJ1-1,-,TRBV13
TGTGCCAGCAGCCCATTTCCGGTTCTACAAGGGACTAGCGGGAGGGCCTCAGAGACCCAGTACTTC,CASSPFPVLQGTSGRASETQYF,-,TRBJ2-5,TRBD2,TRBV7-3
TGTGCCAGCAGCTTAGCAGTCGAGGAGACCCAGTACTTC,CASSLAVEETQYF,-,TRBJ2-5,-,TRBV7-2
TGTGCCAGCAGCTTCGCTCTGGGGACAGGGGAAAAACTGTTTTTT,CASSFALGTGEKLFF,-,TRBJ1-4,TRBD1,TRBV7-2
TGTGCCAGCAGTTCCACCTCGGGACAGGTGGATGGCTACACCTTC,CASSSTSGQVDGYTF,-,TRBJ1-2,TRBD1,TRBV6-6
TGTGCCGCAACCCGGGACAAAGATGCTGAGCAGTTCTTC,CAATRDKDAEQFF,-,TRBJ2-1,-,TRBV10-3
TGTGCCAGCAACAGCAGGGACAGAACCTACGAGCAGTACTTC,CASNSRDRTYEQYF,-,TRBJ2-7,TRBD1,TRBV9